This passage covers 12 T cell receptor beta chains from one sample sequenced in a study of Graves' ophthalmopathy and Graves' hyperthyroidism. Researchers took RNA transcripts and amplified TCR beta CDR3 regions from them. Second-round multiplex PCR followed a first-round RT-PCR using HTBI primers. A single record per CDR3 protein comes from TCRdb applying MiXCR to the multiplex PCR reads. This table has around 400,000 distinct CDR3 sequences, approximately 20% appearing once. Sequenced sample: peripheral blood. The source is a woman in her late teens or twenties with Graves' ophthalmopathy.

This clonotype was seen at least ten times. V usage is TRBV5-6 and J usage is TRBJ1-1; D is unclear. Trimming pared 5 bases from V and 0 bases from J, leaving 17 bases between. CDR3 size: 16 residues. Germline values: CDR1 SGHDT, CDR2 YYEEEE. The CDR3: CASSSPVGPLNTEAFF. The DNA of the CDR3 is TGTGCCAGCAGTTCCCCAGTGGGCCCGCTGAACACTGAAGCTTTCTTT.

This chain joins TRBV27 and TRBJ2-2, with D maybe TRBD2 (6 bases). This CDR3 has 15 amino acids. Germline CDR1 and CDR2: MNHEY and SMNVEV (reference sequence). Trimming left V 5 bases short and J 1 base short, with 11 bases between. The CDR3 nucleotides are TGTGCCAGCAGTGCAGCGGGTATGAACACCGGGGAGCTGTTTTTT. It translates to CASSAAGMNTGELFF.

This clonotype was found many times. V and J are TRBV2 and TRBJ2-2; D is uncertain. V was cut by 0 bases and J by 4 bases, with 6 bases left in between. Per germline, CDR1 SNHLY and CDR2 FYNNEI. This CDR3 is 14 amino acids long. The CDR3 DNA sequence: TGTGCCAGCAGTGAAGCCCCCGGCACCGGGGAGCTGTTTTTT. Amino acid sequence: CASSEAPGTGELFF. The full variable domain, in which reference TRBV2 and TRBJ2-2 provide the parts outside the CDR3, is EPEVTQTPSHQVTQMGQEVILRCVPISNHLYFYWYRQILGQKVEFLVSFYNNEISEKSEIFDDQFSVERPDGSNFTLKIRSTKLEDSAMYFCASSEAPGTGELFFGEGSRLTVL.

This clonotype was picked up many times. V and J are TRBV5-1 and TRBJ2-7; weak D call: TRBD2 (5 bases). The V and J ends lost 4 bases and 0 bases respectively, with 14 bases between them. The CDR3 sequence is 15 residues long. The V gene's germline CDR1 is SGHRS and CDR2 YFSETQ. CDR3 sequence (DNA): TGCGCCAGCAGCCTGGACTCGCCATCCTCCTACGAGCAGTACTTC. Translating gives CASSLDSPSSYEQYF.

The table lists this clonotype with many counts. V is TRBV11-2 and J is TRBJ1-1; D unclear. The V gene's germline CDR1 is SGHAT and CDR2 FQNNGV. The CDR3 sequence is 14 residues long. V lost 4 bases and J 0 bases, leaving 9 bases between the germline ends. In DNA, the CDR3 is TGTGCCAGCAGCTCCTGGACGGTGAACACTGAAGCTTTCTTT. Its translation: CASSSWTVNTEAFF. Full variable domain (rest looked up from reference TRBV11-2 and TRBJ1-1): EAGVAQSPRYKIIEKRQSVAFWCNPISGHATLYWYQQILGQGPKLLIQFQNNGVVDDSQLPKDRFSAERLKGVDSTLKIQPAKLEDSAVYLCASSSWTVNTEAFFGQGTRLTVV.

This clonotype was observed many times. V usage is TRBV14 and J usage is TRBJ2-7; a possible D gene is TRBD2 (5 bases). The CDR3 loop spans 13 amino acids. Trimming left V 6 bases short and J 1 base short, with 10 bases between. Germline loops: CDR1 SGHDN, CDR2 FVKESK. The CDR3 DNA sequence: TGTGCCAGCAGACAGCGAGGGTCCTACGAGCAGTACTTC. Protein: CASRQRGSYEQYF.

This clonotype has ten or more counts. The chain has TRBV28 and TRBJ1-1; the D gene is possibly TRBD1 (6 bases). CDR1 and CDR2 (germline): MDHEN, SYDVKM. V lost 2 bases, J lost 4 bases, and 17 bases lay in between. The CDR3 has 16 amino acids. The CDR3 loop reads CASSLMGARASTEAFF. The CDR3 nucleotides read TGTGCCAGCAGTTTAATGGGGGCGCGGGCCAGCACTGAAGCTTTCTTT.

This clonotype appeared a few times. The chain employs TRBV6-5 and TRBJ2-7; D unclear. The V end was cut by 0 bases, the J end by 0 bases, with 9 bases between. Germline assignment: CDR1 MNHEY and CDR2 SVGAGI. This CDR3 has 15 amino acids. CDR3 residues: CASSYSAQGSYEQYF. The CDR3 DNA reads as TGTGCCAGCAGTTACTCGGCGCAAGGCTCCTACGAGCAGTACTTC.

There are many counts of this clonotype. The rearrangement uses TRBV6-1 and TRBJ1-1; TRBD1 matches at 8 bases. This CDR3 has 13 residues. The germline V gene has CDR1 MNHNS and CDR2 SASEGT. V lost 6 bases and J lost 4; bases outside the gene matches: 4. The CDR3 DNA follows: TGTGCCAGCAGGGACACAGGGGGCACTGAAGCTTTCTTT. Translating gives CASRDTGGTEAFF.

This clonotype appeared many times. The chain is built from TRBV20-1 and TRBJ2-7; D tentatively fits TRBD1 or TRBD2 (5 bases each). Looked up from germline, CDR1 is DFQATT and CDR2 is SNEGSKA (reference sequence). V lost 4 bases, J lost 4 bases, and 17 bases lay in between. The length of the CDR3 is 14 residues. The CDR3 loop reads CSATSDRRGYEQYF. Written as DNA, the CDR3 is TGCAGTGCTACCTCAGACAGACGAGGGTACGAGCAGTACTTC.

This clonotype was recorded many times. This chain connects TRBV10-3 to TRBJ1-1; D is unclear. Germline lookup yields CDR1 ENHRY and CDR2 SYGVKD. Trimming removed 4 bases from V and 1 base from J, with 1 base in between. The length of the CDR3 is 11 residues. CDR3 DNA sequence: TGTGCCATCAGTGGGAACACTGAAGCTTTCTTT. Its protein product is CAISGNTEAFF.

CDR3 DNA sequence: TGTGCCAGCAGCAATCGTCGTGGGGGGGGGAACACCGGGGAGCTGTTTTTT. This codes for CASSNRRGGGNTGELFF. The rearrangement uses TRBV11-2 and TRBJ2-2, with 7 positions matching TRBD2. Per the germline V gene, CDR1 is SGHAT and CDR2 is FQNNGV. Trimming cost V 5 bases and J 1 base; bases outside gene matches: 10. The CDR3 sequence is 17 residues long.